The 19 T cell receptor beta chains reported below all come from one sample, sequenced in a study of PD-L1 blockade in urothelial cancer. The time point is: pretreatment peripheral blood. TCRdb's table, derived via immunoSEQ multiplex PCR, lists solely in-frame clones and lacks some. The table includes about 56,000 clones, less than 90% detected once. This specimen was PBMCs, taken around atezolizumab (anti-PD-L1) treatment. All receptors come from a man between 65 and 80 years old with urothelial cancer.

This chain uses TRBV30 with TRBJ2-7; D is perhaps TRBD2 (5 bases). V dropped 3 bases and J dropped 2 bases, with 11 bases sitting between them. This CDR3 is 13 amino acids long. Germline CDR1 is GTSNPN and CDR2 is SVGIG (reference sequence). The CDR3 sequence is CAWSPDGAYEQYF. The CDR3 DNA is TGTGCCTGGAGCCCGGACGGGGCCTACGAGCAGTACTTC.

This clone was seen a few times. The chain combines TRBV18 with TRBJ1-5; a weak D match, TRBD1 (5 bases). Per the germline V gene, CDR1 is KGHSH and CDR2 is LQKENI. The V end lost 2 bases, the J end lost 5 bases, and 10 bases lay between the germline ends. The CDR3 totals 14 residues. Here the CDR3 reads CASSPEGVYQPQHF. CDR3 nucleotide sequence: TGTGCCAGCTCACCAGAAGGGGTGTATCAGCCCCAGCATTTT.

J is TRBJ2-2 and V is TRBV2; possible D gene TRBD1, 5 bases. The CDR3 is 15 residues long. The V end lost 8 bases, the J end lost 1 base, and 14 bases lay between the germline ends. Looked up from germline, CDR1 is SNHLY and CDR2 is FYNNEI. CDR3 sequence (DNA): TGTGCCAGCTCACCTTTAACAGGGAACACCGGGGAGCTGTTTTTT. It is translated as CASSPLTGNTGELFF.

The rearrangement links TRBV5-1 to TRBJ1-4, with 9 bases aligning to TRBD1. This CDR3 contains 16 residues. The V segment lost 1 base and the J segment 7 bases; nucleotides outside the gene matches: 8. Germline assignment: CDR1 SGHRS and CDR2 YFSETQ. CDR3 coding DNA: TGCGCCAGCAGCTTGTCCCCACAGGGGGCTGGTGAAAAACTGTTTTTT. It specifies CASSLSPQGAGEKLFF.

The V and J genes are TRBV2 and TRBJ2-5; the match to TRBD2 covers 10 bases. V was clipped by 7 bases and J by 5 bases; unmatched bases: 1. The CDR3 runs to 12 residues. CDR1 is SNHLY and CDR2 is FYNNEI in the germline V gene. CDR3 sequence (DNA): TGTGCCAGCAAGCGGGAGGGGGAGACCCAGTACTTC. Translation: CASKREGETQYF.

The chain's CDR3 is CASSIATGPNYGYTF. The CDR3 DNA reads TGTGCCAGTAGTATTGCGACAGGGCCTAACTATGGCTACACCTTC. The rearrangement uses TRBV19 and TRBJ1-2; 7 bases are a match to TRBD1. The CDR3 has 15 amino acids. The V segment lost 3 bases and the J segment 0 bases; nucleotides outside the gene matches: 4. The germline V gene encodes CDR1 LNHDA and CDR2 SQIVND (reference sequence).

The rearrangement uses TRBV7-3 and TRBJ1-3; 7 bases are a match to TRBD1. J was trimmed by 2 bases and V by 2 bases; bases with no gene match: 3. Per germline, CDR1 SGHTA and CDR2 FQGTGA. The CDR3 runs 15 residues. CDR3 in DNA: TGTGCCAGCAGCTTAGACGGACAGGCTGGAAACACCATATATTTT. Residues: CASSLDGQAGNTIYF.

Details on this clone: The junction departs from the called germline gene at one end, perhaps through a read error. The V and J genes are TRBV19 and TRBJ2-2; D remains ambiguous. The CDR3 runs to 15 residues. The V gene's germline CDR1 is LNHDA and CDR2 SQIVND (reference sequence). The CDR3 nucleotides read TGTGCCAGCGGCCGAGGTCCTATTTTCACCAGGGAGCTGTTTTTT. The encoded protein is CASGRGPIFTRELFF. The full variable domain, rest sourced from reference TRBV19 and TRBJ2-2, is DGGITQSPKYLFRKEGQNVTLSCEQNLNHDAMYWYRQDPGQGLRLIYYSQIVNDFQKGDIAEGYSVSREKKESFPLTVTSAQKNPTAFYLCASGRGPIFTRELFFGEGSRLTVL.

The chain joins TRBV5-4 to TRBJ1-4; D possibly corresponds to TRBD1 (6 bases). Trimming pared 4 bases from V and 4 bases from J, leaving 11 bases between. The germline CDR1 and CDR2 sequences are SGHNT and YYREEE (reference sequence). The CDR3 runs to 14 residues. CDR3 sequence: CASSQGQNNEKLFF. CDR3 coding DNA: TGTGCCAGCAGCCAAGGACAGAATAATGAAAAACTGTTTTTT.

The rearrangement links TRBV4-1 to TRBJ1-1; unclear D gene. This CDR3 has 12 residues. The V end lost 1 base, the J end lost 6 bases, and 6 bases lay between the germline ends. CDR1 and CDR2 from the germline V gene are MGHRA and YSYEKL. CDR3 in amino acids: CASSQGRSEAFF. CDR3 DNA sequence: TGCGCCAGCAGCCAAGGGAGGTCTGAAGCTTTCTTT.

Turning to this clone: Other DNA sequences from this sample encode an identical CDR3 as well. V usage is TRBV2 and J usage is TRBJ2-2, with D unclear. CDR1 SNHLY and CDR2 FYNNEI come from the germline V gene. CDR3 size: 14 residues. V lost 8 bases and J lost 2, with 12 bases in between. Here the CDR3 reads CASAPLSNTGELFF. The DNA of the CDR3 is TGTGCCAGCGCGCCGCTTTCAAACACCGGGGAGCTGTTTTTT.

This clone has a handful of counts. The rearrangement links TRBV7-8 to TRBJ2-3; 14 nucleotides align to TRBD2. Germline assignment: CDR1 SGHVS and CDR2 FQNEAQ. This CDR3 is 17 amino acids long. V shed 5 bases, J shed 5 bases, and the junction held 9 bases outside the gene matches. The CDR3 DNA reads TGTGCCAGCAGCCGCCCGACTAGCGGGAGGGCCCAAGATACGCAGTATTTT. Protein sequence: CASSRPTSGRAQDTQYF.

This clone was counted only a few times. This chain joins TRBV19 and TRBJ1-1, with unresolved D. The germline V and J ends were trimmed by 7 bases and 0 bases, with 15 bases remaining between them. In germline, CDR1 is LNHDA, CDR2 SQIVND (reference sequence). The length of the CDR3 is 15 residues. CDR3 sequence reads: CASTPQINMNTEAFF. Here the CDR3 DNA reads TGTGCCAGTACCCCACAGATTAACATGAACACTGAAGCTTTCTTT.

This chain uses TRBV7-9 with TRBJ2-7; 12 bases map to TRBD2. Losses at the gene ends were 5 bases for V and 6 bases for J; bases not matched to a gene: 5. Germline-derived CDR1 and CDR2 are SEHNR and FQNEAQ (reference sequence). The CDR3 is 14 residues long. The CDR3 sequence is CASSLLLAGGEQYF. In DNA form, the CDR3 reads TGTGCCAGCAGCCTACTACTAGCGGGAGGCGAGCAGTACTTC.

The chain recombines TRBV7-8 with TRBJ2-5, with D perhaps TRBD2 (6 bases). V dropped 5 bases and J dropped 2 bases, with 9 bases sitting between them. CDR3 length: 13 amino acids. Per germline, CDR1 SGHVS and CDR2 FQNEAQ. The CDR3 DNA reads as TGTGCCAGCAGCGGGAGGTGGCAAGAGACCCAGTACTTC. Encoded protein: CASSGRWQETQYF.

The chain carries TRBV7-2 and TRBJ2-1; TRBD2 aligns across 9 bases. J gave up 10 bases and V 1 base, and 5 bases lay outside the gene matches. The germline V gene has CDR1 SGHTA and CDR2 FQGNSA. CDR3 length: 14 residues. This CDR3 is CASSLEALAGEQFF. In nucleotides, the CDR3 is TGTGCCAGCAGCTTAGAAGCTCTAGCGGGAGAGCAGTTCTTC.

The chain combines TRBV7-9 with TRBJ1-3, with a possible D match to TRBD1 (6 bases). The CDR3 contains 14 residues. Trimming shortened V by 4 bases and J by 4 bases, and 11 bases separated the two germline ends. In germline, CDR1 is SEHNR, CDR2 FQNEAQ (reference sequence). The CDR3 loop reads CASSSSGQGNTIYF. The CDR3 region has the DNA TGTGCCAGCAGCTCTTCGGGACAAGGAAACACCATATATTTT.

The chain couples TRBV12-5 to TRBJ2-1; 7 bases are shared with TRBD1. The CDR3 sequence is 12 residues long. Germline V lookup: CDR1 LGHNT, CDR2 FRNRAP. V trimming: 1 base; J trimming: 13 bases; junction bases outside the gene matches: 4. The CDR3 DNA follows: TGTGCTAGTGGTTTGGATACAGGGGATCAGTTCTTC. This codes for CASGLDTGDQFF.

The V gene is TRBV28, the J gene TRBJ1-1; 7 nucleotides align to TRBD1. This CDR3 is built from 14 residues. In germline, CDR1 is MDHEN, CDR2 SYDVKM. J lost 5 bases, V lost 7 bases, and 10 bases had no gene match. The CDR3 loop is CASTRQGRRTEAFF. CDR3 DNA: TGTGCCAGCACCCGACAGGGAAGAAGAACTGAAGCTTTCTTT.